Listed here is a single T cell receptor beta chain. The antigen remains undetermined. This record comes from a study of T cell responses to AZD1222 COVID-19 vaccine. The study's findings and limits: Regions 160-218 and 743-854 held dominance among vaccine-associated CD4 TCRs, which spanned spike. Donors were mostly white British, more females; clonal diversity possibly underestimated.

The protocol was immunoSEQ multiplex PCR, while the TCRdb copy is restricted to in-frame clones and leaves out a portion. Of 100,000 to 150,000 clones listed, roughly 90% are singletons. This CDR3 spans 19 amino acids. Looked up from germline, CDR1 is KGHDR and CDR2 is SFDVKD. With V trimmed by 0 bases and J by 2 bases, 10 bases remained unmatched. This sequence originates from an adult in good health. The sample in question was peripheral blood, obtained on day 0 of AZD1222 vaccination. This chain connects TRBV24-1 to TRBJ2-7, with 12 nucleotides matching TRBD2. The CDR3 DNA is TGTGCCACCAGTGATTTGCTCCCTAGCGGGAGGGCCGTCGCCTACGAGCAGTACTTC. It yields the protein CATSDLLPSGRAVAYEQYF.